Below, 6 T cell receptor beta chains from the same sample are listed, as sequenced in a study of blood T cell repertoires in COVID-19. Profiling relied on immunoSEQ multiplex PCR, and the TCRdb table lists in-frame clones only, not all of them. The sample contains about 120,000 clones, more than 80% of which appear only once. What was sequenced was peripheral blood. The receptors come from a human donor in a cohort sampled during active COVID-19.

CDR3 sequence (DNA): TGTGCCAGCAGTTTACGGGATCACGGGGAGCAGTACTTC. Translation: CASSLRDHGEQYF. The chain couples TRBV27 to TRBJ2-7; a possible D gene is TRBD2 (5 bases). The CDR3 runs to 13 residues. Looked up from germline, CDR1 is MNHEY and CDR2 is SMNVEV (reference sequence). V gave up 2 bases and J gave up 7 bases, with 12 bases separating them.

The chain joins TRBV4-2 to TRBJ2-2; D remains unclear. Germline lookup yields CDR1 LGHNA and CDR2 YNFKEQ. The CDR3 covers 16 residues. V was shortened by 0 bases and J by 4 bases, with 12 bases between the two germline ends. The CDR3 spells CASSQDFRRLTGELFF. CDR3 in DNA: TGTGCCAGCAGCCAAGATTTTCGCAGACTCACCGGGGAGCTGTTTTTT.

The genes are TRBV12-3 or TRBV12-4 and TRBJ1-5; D unclear. This CDR3 comprises 12 residues. Trimming pared 6 bases from V and 7 bases from J, leaving 10 bases between. CDR3 region: CASSPSRQPQHF. The DNA of the CDR3 is TGTGCCAGCAGCCCCTCCCGGCAGCCCCAGCATTTT.

J is TRBJ2-2 and V is TRBV19; 10 positions agree with TRBD2. This CDR3 has 16 residues. After removal of 5 bases from V and 2 bases from J, the junction contained 5 bases not matched to a gene. Germline V gene lookup returns CDR1 LNHDA and CDR2 SQIVND (reference sequence). CDR3 coding DNA: TGTGCCAGTAGTCCGTGGACTAGCGGAAACACCGGGGAGCTGTTTTTT. Its translation: CASSPWTSGNTGELFF.

This clone has more than one count but fewer than ten. The chain has TRBV4-1 and TRBJ2-1, with a tentative D call TRBD1 (6 bases). Germline V gene lookup returns CDR1 MGHRA and CDR2 YSYEKL. Trimming stripped 5 bases from V and 4 bases from J, with 15 bases between. The CDR3 sequence is 15 residues long. In nucleotides, the CDR3 is TGCGCCAGCAGCTTACGGGATGGGACATACAATGAGCAGTTCTTC. It translates to CASSLRDGTYNEQFF.

The chain uses TRBV13 and TRBJ2-4; no clear D gene. The CDR3 has 15 residues. With 4 bases removed from V and 2 bases from J, the gap between germline ends came to 12 bases. CDR1 is PRHDT, CDR2 FYEKMQ, per germline (reference sequence). The CDR3 nucleotides are TGTGCCAGCAGCTCCCCGACAACTTCCAAAAACATTCAGTACTTC. Translated, it gives CASSSPTTSKNIQYF.